One sample yielded the 24 T cell receptor beta chains listed below, sequenced in a study of shared clonotypes between healthy human individuals. The naive CD8 subset, CD45RO-negative cells positively selected for CCR7, excluded terminally differentiated effector memory CD45RA+ cells. Assay used: immunoSEQ multiplex PCR; TCRdb lists only in-frame clones, some missing. The sample holds about 2.1 million clones; approximately 92% are singletons and the top ten take about 1.7%. The sequenced sample consisted of naive CD8+ T cells from PBMCs. All receptors come from a man younger than 30 in good health. Some clones in this sample may be carry-over from other donors' samples.

J is TRBJ2-1 and V is TRBV5-4; 8 bases are shared with TRBD1. CDR1 is SGHNT and CDR2 is YYREEE in the germline V gene (reference sequence). This CDR3 has 13 residues. J lost 7 bases, V lost 4 bases, and 4 bases had no gene match. The CDR3 DNA is TGTGCCAGCAGCCTGGGACAGGCGAATGAGCAGTTCTTC. This codes for CASSLGQANEQFF.

This rearrangement joins TRBV2 to TRBJ1-4; no firm D call. The CDR3 spans 15 residues. Germline CDR1 and CDR2: SNHLY and FYNNEI. The ends were cut back, 3 bases at V and 0 bases at J, with 8 bases in the middle. The CDR3 region has the DNA TGTGCCAGCAGTGATTCCAGGCCAACTAATGAAAAACTGTTTTTT. Its translation is CASSDSRPTNEKLFF.

This chain connects TRBV2 to TRBJ2-5, with D hard to call. Germline lookup yields CDR1 SNHLY and CDR2 FYNNEI. There are 14 residues in the CDR3. The V gene lost 1 base and the J gene lost 5 bases, with 11 bases spanning the gap. The CDR3 here is CASSEGVRGETQYF. The CDR3 DNA is TGTGCCAGCAGTGAAGGTGTAAGAGGCGAGACCCAGTACTTC.

V is TRBV6-5 and J is TRBJ1-2, with a weak D call TRBD1 (6 bases). The V end lost 6 bases, the J end lost 4 bases, and 15 bases lay between the germline ends. The CDR3 length is 14 residues. CDR1 is MNHEY, CDR2 SVGAGI, per germline. Written as DNA, the CDR3 is TGTGCCAGCAGCCTCGAGGGGGGACCCTATGGCTACACCTTC. Translating gives CASSLEGGPYGYTF.

This chain connects TRBV19 to TRBJ2-1; a possible D gene is TRBD1 (6 bases). The CDR3 runs to 14 residues. CDR1 LNHDA and CDR2 SQIVND come from the germline V gene (reference sequence). Deletions cut 3 bases from V and 9 bases from J, with 15 bases between. The CDR3: CASSIGQGPGEQFF. The CDR3 DNA follows: TGTGCCAGTAGTATCGGGCAGGGGCCGGGTGAGCAGTTCTTC.

The chain couples TRBV7-3 to TRBJ2-2; 12 nucleotides agree with TRBD1. This CDR3 contains 16 residues. Germline V lookup: CDR1 SGHTA, CDR2 FQGTGA. The V and J ends lost 6 bases and 5 bases, in that order; junction bases with no gene match: 7. In DNA, the CDR3 is TGTGCCAGCAGGTCCCGGGACAGGGGGCAAACCGGGGAGCTGTTTTTT. Its translation: CASRSRDRGQTGELFF. The full variable domain, rest sourced from reference TRBV7-3 and TRBJ2-2, is GAGVSQTPSNKVTEKGKYVELRCDPISGHTALYWYRQSLGQGPEFLIYFQGTGAADDSGLPNDRFFAVRPEGSVSTLKIQRTERGDSAVYLCASRSRDRGQTGELFFGEGSRLTVL.

The chain combines TRBV5-1 with TRBJ2-1, with 8 bases identical to TRBD2. CDR1 SGHRS and CDR2 YFSETQ come from the germline V gene. With 4 bases clipped from V and 9 bases from J, the junction kept 21 bases outside the gene matches. The CDR3 is 18 residues long. This CDR3 reads CASSQASQREQLRGEQFF. CDR3 nucleotide sequence: TGCGCCAGCAGCCAGGCCTCTCAGCGGGAGCAGCTTCGGGGTGAGCAGTTCTTC.

V usage is TRBV7-3 and J usage is TRBJ2-1; the match to TRBD2 covers 7 bases. CDR1 SGHTA and CDR2 FQGTGA come from the germline V gene. The CDR3 has 15 amino acids. V shed 2 bases and J 7 bases; nucleotides not matched to a gene: 8. CDR3 in amino acids: CASSLVRGVRNEQFF. The CDR3 DNA is TGTGCCAGCAGCTTAGTCCGGGGGGTTAGGAATGAGCAGTTCTTC.

The CDR3 DNA follows: TGTGCCAGCAGTGAAATCGGGATAAATCAGCCCCAGCATTTT. Its protein is CASSEIGINQPQHF. The V and J genes are TRBV6-1 and TRBJ1-5, with unresolved D. Trimming took off 2 bases at V and 4 bases at J, with 9 bases between the two ends. The CDR3 loop spans 14 amino acids. Germline V gives CDR1 MNHNS, CDR2 SASEGT.

This sequence joins TRBV7-9 and TRBJ2-4; no clear D. The CDR3 runs to 16 residues. The germline V gene encodes CDR1 SEHNR and CDR2 FQNEAQ (reference sequence). The V end lost 4 bases, the J end lost 1 base, and 14 bases lay between the germline ends. This CDR3 is CASSSPGPGAKNIQYF. CDR3 sequence (DNA): TGTGCCAGCAGCTCGCCGGGCCCCGGGGCCAAAAACATTCAGTACTTC.

This sequence joins TRBV15 and TRBJ1-4; TRBD1 might be the D (6 bases). Germline CDR1 and CDR2: LNHNV and YYDKDF (reference sequence). CDR3 length equals 15 residues. V dropped 5 bases and J dropped 5 bases, with 15 bases sitting between them. CDR3 bases: TGTGCCACCAGCGGGAGAGACAGGATAAATGAAAAACTGTTTTTT. It codes for CATSGRDRINEKLFF.

On this clone itself: Within the sample, other DNA sequences also encode this same CDR3. The J gene is TRBJ1-1, the V gene TRBV6-1; no clear D gene. The CDR3 length is 11 residues. Germline values: CDR1 MNHNS, CDR2 SASEGT. The V and J ends lost 5 bases and 4 bases respectively, with 5 bases between them. The CDR3 nucleotides read TGTGCCAGCAGTTACGGCACTGAAGCTTTCTTT. Translated: CASSYGTEAFF.

This clone was seen once. The J gene is TRBJ2-5, the V gene TRBV11-2; D is ambiguous. V gave up 5 bases and J gave up 5 bases, with 15 bases separating them. CDR1 is SGHAT and CDR2 is FQNNGV in the germline V gene. The CDR3 totals 14 residues. CDR3 protein: CASSHDTPRETQYF. The CDR3 bases are TGTGCCAGCAGCCATGATACTCCGCGGGAGACCCAGTACTTC.

The chain joins TRBV9 to TRBJ1-2; the D is unclear. Germline-derived CDR1 and CDR2 are SGDLS and YYNGEE. V lost 2 bases, J lost 8 bases, and 16 bases lay in between. The CDR3 length is 14 residues. CDR3 sequence (DNA): TGTGCCAGCAGCGTTCAGAGTGATATGTGGGGCTACACCTTC. Encoded protein: CASSVQSDMWGYTF.

The chain joins TRBV28 to TRBJ2-3; D is perhaps TRBD1 (6 bases). Trimming removed 10 bases from V and 6 bases from J, with 26 bases in between. The CDR3 sequence is 16 residues long. Germline-derived CDR1 and CDR2 are MDHEN and SYDVKM. The CDR3 DNA is TGTGCCACAGGGCGCCCCCGGGACAAAAGACAGGATACGCAGTATTTT. Translation: CATGRPRDKRQDTQYF.

The chain is built from TRBV13 and TRBJ2-5, with D possibly matching TRBD1 (7 bases). The length of the CDR3 is 16 residues. The germline V and J ends were trimmed by 4 bases and 1 base, with 16 bases remaining between them. Germline loops: CDR1 PRHDT, CDR2 FYEKMQ (reference sequence). The CDR3 sequence: CASSSRQGGGQETQYF. The CDR3 DNA follows: TGTGCCAGCAGCTCCCGACAGGGAGGCGGCCAAGAGACCCAGTACTTC.

The chain combines TRBV5-3 with TRBJ1-5, with 9 bases identical to TRBD1. TRBV5-3 is reported as an ORF; its role is uncertain. CDR3 length: 19 amino acids. Trimming at V came to 2 bases and at J to 6 bases, leaving 18 bases not matched to a gene. CDR3 nucleotides: TGTGCCAGAAGCTTCTACCGGGACAGGGCGTCCGCCCCCCTTCAGCCCCAGCATTTT. This encodes CARSFYRDRASAPLQPQHF.

The chain links TRBV4-1 to TRBJ2-1; 9 nucleotides agree with TRBD1. Germline V lookup: CDR1 MGHRA, CDR2 YSYEKL. With V trimmed by 5 bases and J by 6 bases, 8 bases remained unmatched. This CDR3 region has 15 residues. CDR3 residues: CASSYGTGRPNEQFF. In DNA, the CDR3 is TGCGCCAGCAGCTACGGGACAGGGAGACCCAATGAGCAGTTCTTC.

The chain links TRBV7-9 to TRBJ1-2, with 9 positions matching TRBD1. Losses at the gene ends were 4 bases for V and 2 bases for J; bases not matched to a gene: 5. The CDR3 extends over 15 amino acids. CDR1 and CDR2 (germline): SEHNR, FQNEAQ (reference sequence). Here the CDR3 reads CASSSGQGFNYGYTF. The DNA for the CDR3 is TGTGCCAGCAGCTCCGGACAGGGGTTCAACTATGGCTACACCTTC.

This clone was counted once. Written as DNA, the CDR3 is TGCGCCAGCAGGACTAGCGGGAGGGCCATCGATGAGCAGTTCTTC. Amino acid sequence: CASRTSGRAIDEQFF. The chain carries TRBV5-1 and TRBJ2-1; TRBD2 matches at 14 bases. Germline V CDR1 and CDR2: SGHRS, YFSETQ. The CDR3 spans 15 residues. V was pared by 5 bases and J by 8 bases, with 6 bases of the junction left unmatched.

V is TRBV6-5 and J is TRBJ1-5; TRBD1 agrees at 9 bases. The CDR3 has 14 amino acids. CDR1 MNHEY and CDR2 SVGAGI come from the germline V gene. Trimming cost V 6 bases and J 7 bases; bases outside gene matches: 7. The CDR3: CASSKDRGGQPQHF. DNA for the CDR3: TGTGCCAGCAGCAAGGACAGGGGAGGCCAGCCCCAGCATTTT.

V gene TRBV4-3 combines with J gene TRBJ1-3, with 7 bases that match TRBD1. The trim removed 4 bases at V and 0 bases at J, leaving 9 bases unmatched. Germline V lookup: CDR1 LGHNA, CDR2 YSLEER. CDR3 length equals 17 residues. The CDR3 here is CASSPRDSGVSGNTIYF. The CDR3, as DNA: TGCGCCAGCAGCCCTCGGGACAGCGGGGTCTCTGGAAACACCATATATTTT.

The chain combines TRBV28 with TRBJ1-2; 8 positions match TRBD1. Germline trimming cut 6 bases from V and 5 bases from J; bases unmatched to any gene: 5. Germline lookup yields CDR1 MDHEN and CDR2 SYDVKM. The CDR3 length is 13 residues. Written as DNA, the CDR3 is TGTGCCAGCAGACCGACAGGGGAGTATGGCTACACCTTC. It is translated as CASRPTGEYGYTF.

This clone occurred once. The chain joins TRBV4-1 to TRBJ2-1; the D gene is possibly TRBD1 (6 bases). With 3 bases removed from V and 9 bases from J, the gap between germline ends came to 9 bases. Looked up from germline, CDR1 is MGHRA and CDR2 is YSYEKL. This CDR3 contains 12 residues. CDR3 coding DNA: TGCGCCAGCAGCCACAAAGGGGGTGAGCAGTTCTTC. Its translation: CASSHKGGEQFF.